The 18 T cell receptor beta chains presented below share a single source sample, sequenced in a study of T cell responses to AZD1222 COVID-19 vaccine. This table comes from immunoSEQ multiplex PCR, and its TCRdb copy is limited to in-frame clones, with some not included. The sample yields approximately 110,000 clones, 92% seen once. Material: peripheral blood, obtained 28 days after the second AZD1222 dose. The receptors derive from an adult who received the AZD1222 COVID-19 vaccine.

V gene TRBV27 combines with J gene TRBJ2-2, with D hard to call. This CDR3 comprises 16 residues. Germline V CDR1 and CDR2: MNHEY, SMNVEV (reference sequence). Trimming stripped 4 bases from V and 9 bases from J, with 21 bases between. CDR3 coding DNA: TGTGCCAGCAGTTCAATTGACATCACCCGCGGTAGGGAGCTGTTTTTT. As protein: CASSSIDITRGRELFF.

The rearrangement links TRBV11-2 to TRBJ1-1; D remains unclear. This CDR3 comprises 15 residues. The V end was cut by 1 base, the J end by 1 base, with 10 bases between. Germline V gene sequence: CDR1 SGHAT, CDR2 FQNNGV. The CDR3 nucleotides read TGTGCCAGCAGCTTAGTCGACACGGAGAACACTGAAGCTTTCTTT. Residues: CASSLVDTENTEAFF.

CDR3 loop: CASSLFPEQPQHF. CDR3 nucleotides: TGTGCCAGCAGTTTGTTTCCAGAGCAGCCCCAGCATTTT. The chain employs TRBV12-3 or TRBV12-4 and TRBJ1-5; no reliable D call. CDR3 length: 13 residues. V gave up 3 bases and J gave up 7 bases, with 10 bases separating them.

The rearrangement links TRBV6-1 to TRBJ2-2; the D is unclear. V was clipped by 0 bases and J by 4 bases, with 9 bases between them. Germline CDR1 and CDR2: MNHNS and SASEGT. The CDR3 length is 15 residues. The CDR3 here is CASSEAVESTGELFF. DNA of the CDR3: TGTGCCAGCAGTGAAGCGGTCGAGAGCACCGGGGAGCTGTTTTTT.

This chain joins TRBV7-9 and TRBJ1-2, with 8 bases aligning to TRBD1. This CDR3 spans 14 amino acids. After removal of 8 bases from V and 8 bases from J, the junction contained 13 bases not matched to a gene. Germline V gene lookup returns CDR1 SEHNR and CDR2 FQNEAQ (reference sequence). The CDR3 is CASRPTTGGGGYTF. CDR3 in DNA: TGTGCCAGCCGCCCCACCACAGGGGGAGGCGGCTACACCTTC.

V and J are TRBV25-1 and TRBJ1-1; 8 bases agree with TRBD1. The CDR3 is 13 amino acids. CDR1 and CDR2 from the germline V gene are MGHDK and SYGVNS. V gave up 2 bases and J gave up 10 bases; unmatched junction bases: 6. The CDR3 spells CASSEDRGVGAFF. Here the CDR3 DNA reads TGTGCCAGCAGTGAAGACAGGGGTGTCGGAGCTTTCTTT. Combining the CDR3 with reference TRBV25-1 and TRBJ1-1 gives the whole variable domain EADIYQTPRYLVIGTGKKITLECSQTMGHDKMYWYQQDPGMELHLIHYSYGVNSTEKGDLSSESTVSRIRTEHFPLTLESARPSHTSQYLCASSEDRGVGAFFGQGTRLTVV.

V and J are TRBV19 and TRBJ2-1; the D is unclear. Looked up from germline, CDR1 is LNHDA and CDR2 is SQIVND (reference sequence). V dropped 7 bases and J dropped 0 bases, with 16 bases sitting between them. The CDR3 runs 16 residues. Here the CDR3 DNA reads TGTGCCAGTAAGCAAGGGTCACCTACCTCCTACAATGAGCAGTTCTTC. Protein sequence: CASKQGSPTSYNEQFF.

CDR3 in DNA: TGTGCCAGCAGCTTGTCGGGGTACACTGAAGCTTTCTTT. Translating it yields CASSLSGYTEAFF. The gene calls are TRBV5-5 and TRBJ1-1; D unclear. Trimming removed 1 base from V and 3 bases from J, with 7 bases in between. Per germline, CDR1 SGHKS and CDR2 YYEKEE (reference sequence). The CDR3 is 13 amino acids.

V and J are TRBV11-2 and TRBJ2-7, with D unresolved. The CDR3 is 12 amino acids. The germline CDR1 and CDR2 sequences are SGHAT and FQNNGV. V was shortened by 2 bases and J by 6 bases, with 8 bases between the two germline ends. The CDR3 DNA reads TGTGCCAGCAGCTTATACAGTACCGAGCAGTACTTC. Its translation: CASSLYSTEQYF.

The chain links TRBV4-1 to TRBJ2-5; D is possibly TRBD2 (5 bases). This CDR3 has 14 amino acids. Looked up from germline, CDR1 is MGHRA and CDR2 is YSYEKL. The V end was cut by 0 bases, the J end by 5 bases, with 10 bases between. CDR3 sequence reads: CASSQEEGRETQYF. CDR3 DNA sequence: TGCGCCAGCAGCCAAGAAGAGGGTCGGGAGACCCAGTACTTC.

This rearrangement joins TRBV6-6 to TRBJ1-2; D possibly corresponds to TRBD1 (6 bases). This CDR3 has 14 residues. Trimming took 5 bases from V and 2 from J, leaving 12 bases between them. Germline loops: CDR1 MNHNY, CDR2 SVGAGI (reference sequence). The CDR3 sequence: CASSKADSNYGYTF. CDR3 in DNA: TGTGCCAGCAGTAAAGCGGACAGCAACTATGGCTACACCTTC.

The chain combines TRBV18 with TRBJ1-1; TRBD1 is a possible D gene (5 bases). CDR1 is KGHSH and CDR2 is LQKENI in the germline V gene. CDR3 length equals 15 residues. The V end lost 5 bases, the J end lost 1 base, and 14 bases lay between the germline ends. This chain's CDR3 is CASSTRQKQNTEAFF. The DNA for the CDR3 is TGTGCCAGCTCAACCAGACAGAAGCAGAACACTGAAGCTTTCTTT. The variable domain in full, completed from reference TRBV18 and TRBJ1-1, reads NAGVMQNPRHLVRRRGQEARLRCSPMKGHSHVYWYRQLPEEGLKFMVYLQKENIIDESGMPKERFSAEFPKEGPSILRIQQVVRGDSAAYFCASSTRQKQNTEAFFGQGTRLTVV.

The CDR3 region has the DNA TGTGCCAGCAGCATTCAGGGGCCCTATGGCTACACCTTC. Translated: CASSIQGPYGYTF. The chain links TRBV3-1 (or the pseudogene TRBV3-2) to TRBJ1-2, with D possibly being TRBD1 (6 bases). There are 13 residues in the CDR3. The V end lost 5 bases, the J end lost 4 bases, and 11 bases lay between the germline ends. Per germline, CDR1 LGHDT and CDR2 YNNKEL (reference sequence).

CDR3 protein: CASSMTASGGAGYNEQFF. Here the CDR3 DNA reads TGTGCCAGCAGCATGACCGCTAGCGGGGGGGCCGGCTACAATGAGCAGTTCTTC. This sequence joins TRBV5-4 and TRBJ2-1; TRBD2 matches 12 bases. The germline V gene encodes CDR1 SGHNT and CDR2 YYREEE (reference sequence). This CDR3 comprises 18 residues. The V segment lost 4 bases and the J segment 3 bases; nucleotides outside the gene matches: 11.

V gene TRBV29-1 combines with J gene TRBJ2-7, with D perhaps assigned TRBD1 or TRBD2 (5 bases each). This CDR3 has 15 amino acids. Germline-derived CDR1 and CDR2 are SQVTM and ANQGSEA. The V end lost 6 bases, the J end lost 0 bases, and 18 bases lay between the germline ends. Here the CDR3 DNA reads TGCAGCGTCGCCGGGGAAGGGGCCTTCTCCTACGAGCAGTACTTC. Its protein is CSVAGEGAFSYEQYF.

This clone was counted only a few times. V usage is TRBV2 and J usage is TRBJ1-5; D not certain. CDR3 length: 14 residues. Germline CDR1 and CDR2: SNHLY and FYNNEI. The V end lost 2 bases, the J end lost 4 bases, and 9 bases lay between the germline ends. The CDR3 DNA reads as TGTGCCAGCAGTGAAAGGCAGAGAAATCAGCCCCAGCATTTT. Amino acid sequence: CASSERQRNQPQHF.

A word on this clone: The junction does not match germline at one end; this may be a read error. This chain joins TRBV11-3 and TRBJ2-5; a weak D match, TRBD1 (5 bases). This CDR3 contains 13 residues. Germline values: CDR1 SGHNT, CDR2 YENEEA. DNA for the CDR3: TGTGCCAGCAGCCTAGACAGTGAAGAGACCCAGTACTTC. Translated, it gives CASSLDSEETQYF.

The rearrangement joins TRBV5-1 to TRBJ2-4; 11 nucleotides agree with TRBD2. In germline, CDR1 is SGHRS, CDR2 YFSETQ. V shed 2 bases and J 3 bases; nucleotides not matched to a gene: 16. This CDR3 is 20 amino acids long. CDR3 protein: CASSFLVAGGSGGGKNIQYF. In DNA form, the CDR3 reads TGCGCCAGCAGCTTTTTAGTAGCGGGAGGGTCCGGTGGGGGCAAAAACATTCAGTACTTC. Full variable domain (rest looked up from reference TRBV5-1 and TRBJ2-4): KAGVTQTPRYLIKTRGQQVTLSCSPISGHRSVSWYQQTPGQGLQFLFEYFSETQRNKGNFPGRFSGRQFSNSRSEMNVSTLELGDSALYLCASSFLVAGGSGGGKNIQYFGAGTRLSVL.